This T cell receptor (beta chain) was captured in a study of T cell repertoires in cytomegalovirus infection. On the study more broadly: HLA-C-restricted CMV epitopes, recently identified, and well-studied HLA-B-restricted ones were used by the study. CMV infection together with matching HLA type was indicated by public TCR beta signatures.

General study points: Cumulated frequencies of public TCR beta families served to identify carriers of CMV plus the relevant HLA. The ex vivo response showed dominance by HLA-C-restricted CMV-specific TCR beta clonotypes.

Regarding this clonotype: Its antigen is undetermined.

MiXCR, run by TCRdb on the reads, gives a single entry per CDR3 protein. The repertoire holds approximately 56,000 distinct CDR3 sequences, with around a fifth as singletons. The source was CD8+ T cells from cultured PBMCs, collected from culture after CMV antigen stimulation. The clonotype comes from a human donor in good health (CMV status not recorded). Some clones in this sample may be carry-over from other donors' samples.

DNA of the CDR3: TGTGCCAGCAGTACGACAGGACTCAATGAGCAGTTCTTC. Its protein product is CASSTTGLNEQFF. This rearrangement joins TRBV6-1 to TRBJ2-1; tentative D call: TRBD1 (6 bases). CDR1 is MNHNS and CDR2 is SASEGT in the germline V gene. Trimming removed 5 bases at V and 6 bases at J, with 11 bases between. CDR3 length: 13 residues.